Following are 17 T cell receptor beta chains from one sample sequenced in a study of blood T cell repertoires in COVID-19. Using immunoSEQ multiplex PCR, the repertoire was profiled, and TCRdb retains in-frame clones only, with some absent. Of approximately 170,000 clones listed, under 80% were seen once; the top ten hold 2.5% to 3.5%. The sequenced sample was peripheral blood. The receptors stem from an elderly woman with acute or convalescent COVID-19.

There are a few counts of this clone. This chain links TRBV6-2 or TRBV6-3 with TRBJ2-1; 7 bases match TRBD1. V shed 4 bases, J shed 5 bases, and the junction held 8 bases outside the gene matches. This CDR3 has 15 residues. Germline V gene lookup returns CDR1 MNHEY and CDR2 SVGEGT. CDR3 nucleotides: TGTGCCAGCAGTTTCGGACAGGTTGGTAACAATGAGCAGTTCTTC. It encodes CASSFGQVGNNEQFF.

The chain carries TRBV5-4 and TRBJ2-2; 8 bases map to TRBD1. The CDR3 totals 19 residues. Germline trimming cut 4 bases from V and 0 bases from J; bases unmatched to any gene: 14. CDR1 and CDR2 from the germline V gene are SGHNT and YYREEE (reference sequence). The CDR3, as DNA: TGTGCCAGCAGCCTCGGACAGGGCACAATTGACGCGAACACCGGGGAGCTGTTTTTT. This translates into CASSLGQGTIDANTGELFF.

A few counts support this clone. The chain combines TRBV10-1 with TRBJ2-5; tentatively, D is TRBD2 (5 bases). V lost 6 bases to trimming and J lost 5 bases, with 16 bases between them. The germline V gene encodes CDR1 WNHNN and CDR2 SYGVQD (reference sequence). The length of the CDR3 is 14 residues. The CDR3 reads CASSPVRGGETQYF. For the CDR3, the DNA is TGCGCCAGCAGCCCAGTGCGTGGCGGGGAGACCCAGTACTTC.

The rearrangement links TRBV3-1 (or the pseudogene TRBV3-2) to TRBJ2-1, with a weak D call TRBD2 (6 bases). V lost 4 bases, J lost 1 base, and 14 bases lay in between. The CDR3 runs 16 residues. In germline, CDR1 is LGHDT, CDR2 YNNKEL (reference sequence). The CDR3 region has the DNA TGTGCCAGCAGCCCCACCGGCGGGGCGTCCTACAATGAGCAGTTCTTC. It encodes CASSPTGGASYNEQFF.

The chain is built from TRBV28 and TRBJ2-1; TRBD1 agrees at 7 bases. The CDR3 length is 13 residues. Unmatched junction bases numbered 0, after V lost 2 bases and J lost 5 bases. The V gene's germline CDR1 is MDHEN and CDR2 SYDVKM. The CDR3 region has the DNA TGTGCCAGCAGTTTACAGGGGGACAATGAGCAGTTCTTC. Its protein product is CASSLQGDNEQFF. Together with reference TRBV28 and TRBJ2-1, the CDR3 gives the full variable domain: DVKVTQSSRYLVKRTGEKVFLECVQDMDHENMFWYRQDPGLGLRLIYFSYDVKMKEKGDIPEGYSVSREKKERFSLILESASTNQTSMYLCASSLQGDNEQFFGPGTRLTVL.

This clone was seen a few times. The V and J genes are TRBV19 and TRBJ1-5; D is perhaps TRBD1 (6 bases). CDR3 length equals 13 residues. Trimming took off 6 bases at V and 6 bases at J, with 12 bases between the two ends. From germline, CDR1 is LNHDA and CDR2 SQIVND (reference sequence). In DNA, the CDR3 is TGTGCCAGTAGCAATGACAGGACTCAGCCCCAGCATTTT. Translation: CASSNDRTQPQHF.

The rearrangement uses TRBV5-1 and TRBJ1-2; a possible D gene is TRBD1 (6 bases). V was pared by 0 bases and J by 3 bases, with 9 bases between. The CDR3 is 14 residues long. Per germline, CDR1 SGHRS and CDR2 YFSETQ. This chain's CDR3 is CASSLAGVDYGYTF. In DNA form, the CDR3 reads TGCGCCAGCAGCTTGGCAGGGGTGGACTATGGCTACACCTTC.

CDR3: CASYPGGASYEQYF. As DNA, the CDR3 is TGTGCCAGCTACCCGGGAGGCGCATCCTACGAGCAGTACTTC. The gene calls are TRBV28 and TRBJ2-7; the match to TRBD2 covers 7 bases. CDR1 is MDHEN, CDR2 SYDVKM, per germline. This CDR3 has 14 residues. The ends lost 8 bases at V and 1 base at J; junction bases unmatched: 8.

This clone was detected only a few times. V gene TRBV11-3 combines with J gene TRBJ2-2, with 7 bases lining up with TRBD2. The CDR3 spans 11 residues. V lost 11 bases, J lost 6 bases, and 3 bases stayed unmatched. Per the germline V gene, CDR1 is SGHNT and CDR2 is YENEEA. CDR3 in amino acids: CAQGRAGELFF. The CDR3 coding sequence is TGTGCCCAAGGGAGGGCCGGGGAGCTGTTTTTT.

This clone was seen a handful of times. The chain employs TRBV7-9 and TRBJ1-6; the match to TRBD1 covers 7 bases. The junction had 6 bases not matched to a gene; V was cut back by 4 bases and J by 6 bases. The germline V gene encodes CDR1 SEHNR and CDR2 FQNEAQ (reference sequence). The CDR3 is made up of 15 amino acids. The CDR3 is CASSSSGTANSPLHF. For the CDR3, the DNA is TGTGCCAGCAGCTCGTCCGGGACAGCTAATTCACCCCTCCACTTT. Full variable domain (remainder filled in from reference TRBV7-9 and TRBJ1-6): DTGVSQNPRHKITKRGQNVTFRCDPISEHNRLYWYRQTLGQGPEFLTYFQNEAQLEKSRLLSDRFSAERPKGSFSTLEIQRTEQGDSAMYLCASSSSGTANSPLHFGNGTRLTVT.

This clone was seen just once. Other DNA sequences in the sample encode the same CDR3. This chain links TRBV7-2 with TRBJ1-5; 8 bases are shared with TRBD1. The CDR3 spans 14 residues. Unmatched junction bases numbered 3, after V lost 5 bases and J lost 3 bases. Germline V CDR1 and CDR2: SGHTA, FQGNSA. The CDR3 nucleotides read TGTGCCAGCAGCCTGACAGGGGACAATCAGCCCCAGCATTTT. Translation: CASSLTGDNQPQHF. Combining the CDR3 with reference TRBV7-2 and TRBJ1-5 gives the whole variable domain GAGVSQSPSNKVTEKGKDVELRCDPISGHTALYWYRQSLGQGLEFLIYFQGNSAPDKSGLPSDRFSAERTGGSVSTLTIQRTQQEDSAVYLCASSLTGDNQPQHFGDGTRLSIL.

This clone was seen more than once but under ten times. This chain joins TRBV30 and TRBJ1-3; D is undetermined. The germline CDR1 and CDR2 sequences are GTSNPN and SVGIG (reference sequence). The CDR3 consists of 13 residues. The V end lost 1 base, the J end lost 1 base, and 5 bases lay between the germline ends. The CDR3 reads CAWSGQSGNTIYF. Written as DNA, the CDR3 is TGTGCCTGGAGTGGGCAGTCTGGAAACACCATATATTTT.

This clone was counted a few times. Distinct nucleotide sequences in the sample also encode this CDR3. The V gene is TRBV4-3, the J gene TRBJ2-3, with TRBD1 matching 9 bases. Germline values: CDR1 LGHNA, CDR2 YSLEER. V lost 0 bases to trimming and J lost 1 base; unmatched junction nucleotides: 2. The CDR3 runs 16 residues. The CDR3 reads CASSQERTGGTDTQYF. CDR3 DNA sequence: TGCGCCAGCAGCCAAGAACGGACAGGGGGCACAGATACGCAGTATTTT.

This clone has only a few counts. The chain couples TRBV19 to TRBJ2-1; 8 bases are shared with TRBD1. Germline V gene sequence: CDR1 LNHDA, CDR2 SQIVND (reference sequence). The CDR3 covers 16 residues. V shed 5 bases, J shed 1 base, and the junction held 7 bases outside the gene matches. The CDR3 DNA follows: TGTGCCAGTAGTGTCCTCAGGGGGCATTCCTACAATGAGCAGTTCTTC. Protein product: CASSVLRGHSYNEQFF.

The CDR3 coding sequence is TGCAGCGCAATACAGGGGGCCTCTGGAAACACCATATATTTT. It encodes CSAIQGASGNTIYF. The genes are TRBV29-1 and TRBJ1-3; 9 nucleotides agree with TRBD1. V was pared by 7 bases and J by 0 bases, with 4 bases of the junction left unmatched. Germline V gene data show CDR1 as SQVTM and CDR2 as ANQGSEA. The CDR3 extends over 14 amino acids.

The chain links TRBV9 to TRBJ1-3; D unclear. V lost 4 bases and J lost 4, with 18 bases in between. The CDR3 is made up of 16 amino acids. Germline values: CDR1 SGDLS, CDR2 YYNGEE. This CDR3 is CASSRLRAGTGNTIYF. The CDR3 DNA is TGTGCCAGCAGCCGGCTGAGGGCGGGCACAGGAAACACCATATATTTT.

The gene calls are TRBV19 and TRBJ2-2; weak D call: TRBD2 (7 bases). The CDR3 loop spans 16 amino acids. V dropped 7 bases and J dropped 3 bases, with 18 bases sitting between them. The germline V gene encodes CDR1 LNHDA and CDR2 SQIVND (reference sequence). The CDR3 DNA follows: TGTGCCAGTACGGTTACCGGGGGGCTATACACCGGGGAGCTGTTTTTT. Translating it yields CASTVTGGLYTGELFF.